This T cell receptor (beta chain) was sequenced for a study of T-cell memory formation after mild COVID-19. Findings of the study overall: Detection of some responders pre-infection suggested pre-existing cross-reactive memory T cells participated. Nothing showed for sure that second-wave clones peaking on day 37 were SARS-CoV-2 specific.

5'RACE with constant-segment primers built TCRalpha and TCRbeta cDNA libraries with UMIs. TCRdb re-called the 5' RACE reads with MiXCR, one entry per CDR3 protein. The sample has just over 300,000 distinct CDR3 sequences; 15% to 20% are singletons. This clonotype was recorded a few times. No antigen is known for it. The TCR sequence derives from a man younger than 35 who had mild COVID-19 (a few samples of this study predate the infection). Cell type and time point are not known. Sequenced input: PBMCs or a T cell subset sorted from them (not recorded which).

CDR3 loop: CASSPGTSGVETQYF. DNA for the CDR3: TGCGCCAGCAGCCCCGGGACTAGCGGGGTGGAGACCCAGTACTTC. V gene TRBV5-1 combines with J gene TRBJ2-5; 13 positions agree with TRBD2. V was clipped by 4 bases and J by 5 bases; unmatched bases: 5. Per the germline V gene, CDR1 is SGHRS and CDR2 is YFSETQ. CDR3 length: 15 amino acids.